This is a list of T cell receptor beta chains from one sample in a study of blood T cell repertoires in COVID-19. Profiled with immunoSEQ multiplex PCR; TCRdb holds only in-frame clones, not every one. The sample gives 400,000 to 450,000 clones, 85% to 90% of which show up once; 1.1% is in the top ten. Sequenced sample: PBMCs or T cells enriched from blood (not recorded which). These receptors all come from a man aged 25 to 40 who had recovered from COVID-19. Each CDR3 is given with its conserved first and last residue. The D gene is left open where the match is weak. Only part of the rows carry a size: once, few, many, or a class if the clone is expanded.

V gene	D gene	clone size	CDR3 length	J gene	CDR3 protein
TRBV28	TRBD1	NA	18	TRBJ2-5	CASSNVPGQGLGPETQYF
TRBV19	TRBD1	NA	15	TRBJ1-1	CASSPSGTGGFRAFF
TRBV28	NA	NA	13	TRBJ1-2	CASSLRGGYGYTF
TRBV7-2	NA	NA	16	TRBJ1-3	CASSSTGLLSGNTIYF
TRBV19	NA	NA	15	TRBJ2-7	CASSEERQASYEQYF
TRBV27	NA	NA	18	TRBJ2-2	CASSFKPSWGANTGELFF
TRBV7-2	NA	NA	12	TRBJ1-1	CASSLWEREAFF
TRBV3-1/TRBV3-2	NA	NA	18	TRBJ2-3	CASSQDLGGDSSTDTQYF
TRBV30	NA	few	11	TRBJ1-1	CAWSVLTEAFF
TRBV24-1	TRBD2	NA	18	TRBJ2-1	CATSERGTSGVSYNEQFF
TRBV12-3/TRBV12-4	NA	few	13	TRBJ1-2	CASSQTGRYGYTF
TRBV6-6	NA	NA	15	TRBJ1-5	CASSPGIYSNQPQHF
TRBV10-3	TRBD1	NA	13	TRBJ2-7	CAISADRVYEQYF
TRBV30	TRBD1	NA	15	TRBJ1-5	CAWSEQGAANQPQHF
TRBV18	TRBD2	once	15	TRBJ2-1	CASSESGSEYNEQFF
TRBV9	TRBD2	NA	16	TRBJ2-1	CASSAPSGSSYNEQFF
TRBV28	NA	NA	15	TRBJ1-2	CASNPSEATNYGYTF
TRBV5-1	NA	NA	14	TRBJ2-2	CASSFQRSTGELFF